A single sample is the source of the 20 T cell receptor beta chains below, sequenced in a study of early T cells in non-severe SARS-CoV-2 infection. TCRdb reprocessed the 5' RACE reads with MiXCR, giving one entry per CDR3 protein. The sample shows 55,000 to 75,000 distinct CDR3 sequences, more than 7% of them seen only once. The sequenced material came from whole blood. Source of these receptors: an adult who was a healthcare worker with PCR-confirmed SARS-CoV-2 infection or an uninfected control (not recorded which).

As to this clonotype: One junction end disagrees with the germline gene, perhaps due to a read error. The chain carries TRBV28 and TRBJ1-2; D call uncertain. CDR3 size: 12 residues. Germline assignment: CDR1 MDHEN and CDR2 SYDVKM. The CDR3 region has the DNA TGTGCCAGCAGTATTTACGACGGAGGCTCCTTCTTC. This encodes CASSIYDGGSFF.

The table lists this clonotype with a few counts. The chain employs TRBV18 and TRBJ2-7; 7 bases match TRBD1. The CDR3 extends over 14 amino acids. The junction had 6 bases not matched to a gene; V was cut back by 3 bases and J by 4 bases. From germline, CDR1 is KGHSH and CDR2 LQKENI. CDR3 sequence (DNA): TGTGCCAGCTCACCTCCGACAGGGAAGTACGAGCAGTACTTC. Translating it yields CASSPPTGKYEQYF.

V gene TRBV2 combines with J gene TRBJ2-7; D remains ambiguous. V was shortened by 4 bases and J by 0 bases, with 7 bases between the two germline ends. This CDR3 has 13 amino acids. CDR1 is SNHLY and CDR2 is FYNNEI in the germline V gene. The CDR3 region is CASSVLFSYEQYF. CDR3 bases: TGTGCCAGCAGTGTACTATTCTCCTACGAGCAGTACTTC.

In this sample, this clonotype turned up a few times. The V and J genes are TRBV6-5 and TRBJ1-2; D gene unclear. Germline V CDR1 and CDR2: MNHEY, SVGAGI. The ends were cut back, 0 bases at V and 4 bases at J, with 18 bases in the middle. The CDR3 covers 17 residues. CDR3 sequence (DNA): TGTGCCAGCAGTTACTCCCATTACACAACAGATGGCTATGGCTACACCTTC. It is translated as CASSYSHYTTDGYGYTF.

CDR3 loop: CSSRSGGRAGDTQYF. CDR3 nucleotides: TGCAGCAGTCGTTCAGGCGGGAGGGCCGGAGATACGCAGTATTTT. V is TRBV29-1 and J is TRBJ2-3; TRBD2 matches 9 bases. The J segment lost 5 bases and the V segment lost 8 bases, leaving 14 bases of the junction unmatched. In germline, CDR1 is SQVTM, CDR2 ANQGSEA. The CDR3 sequence is 15 residues long.

This clonotype was observed many times. The CDR3 reads CASSLLAVYNEQFF. CDR3 DNA sequence: TGTGCCAGCTCCCTACTAGCGGTTTACAATGAGCAGTTCTTC. V gene TRBV19 combines with J gene TRBJ2-1; 8 positions match TRBD2. This CDR3 has 14 amino acids. The germline gives CDR1 LNHDA, CDR2 SQIVND (reference sequence). The V gene end was trimmed by 9 bases and the J gene end by 4 bases; junction bases not matched to a gene: 8.

The V call is TRBV20-1, the J call TRBJ2-1; 9 bases line up with TRBD2. This CDR3 is built from 13 residues. With 3 bases clipped from V and 10 bases from J, the junction kept 7 bases outside the gene matches. Germline V gene data show CDR1 as DFQATT and CDR2 as SNEGSKA (reference sequence). This CDR3 is CSARRGRASEQFF. The CDR3 nucleotides read TGCAGTGCTAGGCGCGGGAGGGCGAGCGAGCAGTTCTTC.

This clonotype was recorded many times. The genes are TRBV7-2 and TRBJ2-3; 8 bases align to TRBD2. Per the germline V gene, CDR1 is SGHTA and CDR2 is FQGNSA. J was trimmed by 6 bases and V by 7 bases; bases with no gene match: 15. This CDR3 contains 16 residues. The CDR3 DNA follows: TGTGCCAGCATCCAAGGGGTCCTAGCGGGTGGGGATACGCAGTATTTT. It encodes CASIQGVLAGGDTQYF.

The chain joins TRBV24-1 to TRBJ2-5; D tentatively fits TRBD1 or TRBD2 (5 bases each). This CDR3 is 13 amino acids long. V lost 9 bases and J lost 10, with 20 bases in between. Germline values: CDR1 KGHDR, CDR2 SFDVKD. CDR3: CATPGAKGRGQYF. For the CDR3, the DNA is TGTGCCACCCCAGGAGCGAAGGGACGGGGCCAGTACTTC.

This clonotype was counted only a few times. The chain combines TRBV28 with TRBJ1-1, with TRBD1 as a possible D gene (5 bases). The length of the CDR3 is 13 residues. Germline CDR1 is MDHEN and CDR2 is SYDVKM. Trimming stripped 10 bases from V and 3 bases from J, with 15 bases between. CDR3 nucleotides: TGTGCCACCATCAGCTGGGGGGACACTGAAGCTTTCTTT. Translated, it gives CATISWGDTEAFF.

This clonotype was seen repeatedly, ten times or more. V is TRBV28 and J is TRBJ2-6, with D hard to call. Per the germline V gene, CDR1 is MDHEN and CDR2 is SYDVKM. The V end lost 3 bases, the J end lost 0 bases, and 6 bases lay between the germline ends. The length of the CDR3 is 15 residues. CDR3 protein: CASSLYLSGANVLTF. CDR3 in DNA: TGTGCCAGCAGTTTGTACCTCTCTGGGGCCAACGTCCTGACTTTC.

V gene TRBV7-6 combines with J gene TRBJ2-1; unclear D gene. V was pared by 3 bases and J by 5 bases, with 2 bases between. Germline V gene data show CDR1 as SGHVS and CDR2 as FNYEAQ. This CDR3 contains 11 residues. CDR3 region: CASSFNNEQFF. As DNA, the CDR3 is TGTGCCAGCAGCTTCAACAATGAGCAGTTCTTC.

J is TRBJ2-3 and V is TRBV2; 9 positions match TRBD1. This CDR3 region has 16 residues. Germline V gene sequence: CDR1 SNHLY, CDR2 FYNNEI. Unmatched junction bases numbered 6, after V lost 2 bases and J lost 3 bases. CDR3 DNA: TGTGCCAGCAGTGAAAACAGGGGGCCCGGGACAGATACGCAGTATTTT. Protein: CASSENRGPGTDTQYF.

This chain joins TRBV29-1 and TRBJ2-1, with 8 bases identical to TRBD1. Unmatched junction bases numbered 11, after V lost 8 bases and J lost 5 bases. CDR1 is SQVTM and CDR2 is ANQGSEA in the germline V gene. The CDR3 loop spans 14 amino acids. In DNA, the CDR3 is TGCAGCTTAAGCCTGGGACAGGAGAACAATGAGCAGTTCTTC. Translated: CSLSLGQENNEQFF.

The V gene is TRBV11-2, the J gene TRBJ2-7; 10 bases fit TRBD2. This CDR3 is 16 amino acids long. CDR1 SGHAT and CDR2 FQNNGV come from the germline V gene. V was pared by 8 bases and J by 4 bases, with 14 bases of the junction left unmatched. Written as DNA, the CDR3 is TGTGCCAGCGGGGAAAAAAGGGGACTAGCGCAATACGAGCAGTACTTC. This encodes CASGEKRGLAQYEQYF.

This chain uses TRBV6-5 with TRBJ2-7; 13 bases map to TRBD2. CDR3 length: 13 residues. Germline lookup yields CDR1 MNHEY and CDR2 SVGAGI. V lost 11 bases and J lost 4; bases outside the gene matches: 5. The CDR3 nucleotides read TGTGCCTCTCGGACTAGCGGGAGATACGAGCAGTACTTC. Its protein is CASRTSGRYEQYF.

J is TRBJ2-7 and V is TRBV19; tentatively, D is TRBD1 or TRBD2 (5 bases each). V lost 8 bases, J lost 1 base, and 9 bases lay in between. The CDR3 runs to 12 residues. Germline lookup yields CDR1 LNHDA and CDR2 SQIVND (reference sequence). For the CDR3, the DNA is TGTGCCAGTCGGGGCCTGTCCTACGAGCAGTACTTC. Protein sequence: CASRGLSYEQYF.

The sample holds many counts of this clonotype. The chain recombines TRBV2 with TRBJ2-1, with TRBD2 matching 7 bases. Trimming removed 3 bases from V and 10 bases from J; junction bases left unmatched: 9. The germline V gene encodes CDR1 SNHLY and CDR2 FYNNEI. This CDR3 comprises 14 residues. The CDR3 nucleotides are TGTGCCAGCAGTGATCAAGCGGGATCACGCGAGCAGTTCTTC. It codes for CASSDQAGSREQFF. Filled out from reference TRBV2 and TRBJ2-1, the complete variable domain reads EPEVTQTPSHQVTQMGQEVILRCVPISNHLYFYWYRQILGQKVEFLVSFYNNEISEKSEIFDDQFSVERPDGSNFTLKIRSTKLEDSAMYFCASSDQAGSREQFFGPGTRLTVL.

V is TRBV6-1 and J is TRBJ1-5, with D maybe TRBD1 (5 bases). The germline CDR1 and CDR2 sequences are MNHNS and SASEGT. The length of the CDR3 is 16 residues. The V end was cut by 4 bases, the J end by 2 bases, with 15 bases between. The CDR3 loop is CASSASPSGGNQPQHF. The CDR3 nucleotides are TGTGCCAGCAGTGCCTCCCCGTCGGGGGGCAATCAGCCCCAGCATTTT.

A few counts support this clonotype. This chain joins TRBV7-2 and TRBJ2-2; D unresolved. The V end lost 3 bases, the J end lost 6 bases, and 8 bases lay between the germline ends. CDR1 SGHTA and CDR2 FQGNSA come from the germline V gene. This CDR3 is 13 amino acids long. The CDR3 is CASSFASAGELFF. The DNA for the CDR3 is TGTGCCAGCAGCTTTGCTTCTGCCGGGGAGCTGTTTTTT.